Below are 24 T cell receptor beta chains sequenced from a single sample in a study of CD4 T cells in relation to SARS-CoV-2 and coronaviruses. For these TCRs, the target antigens are not known. Clones were sequenced by immunoSEQ multiplex PCR, and TCRdb holds only the in-frame ones, with some missing. The sample carries 25,000 to 30,000 clones, roughly three quarters recorded once. The unexposed donors gave CD4+ T cells in about 2010-2019, prior to COVID-19. CD4+ T cells were isolated from the cells after less than 13 days of culture. Sequences were obtained from CD4+ T cells from PBMCs, cultured in vitro. The receptors here all came from a human donor in good health.

The DNA for the CDR3 is TGCGCCACACGGGACAGGATGAACACTGAAGCTTTCTTT. It codes for CATRDRMNTEAFF. The chain couples TRBV5-1 to TRBJ1-1, with TRBD1 identical over 8 bases. The V gene's germline CDR1 is SGHRS and CDR2 YFSETQ. The length of the CDR3 is 13 residues. V was clipped by 9 bases and J by 0 bases; unmatched bases: 4.

The chain has TRBV4-3 and TRBJ1-2; tentatively, D is TRBD1 (5 bases). The germline CDR1 and CDR2 sequences are LGHNA and YSLEER. The length of the CDR3 is 18 residues. V dropped 0 bases and J dropped 4 bases, with 21 bases sitting between them. CDR3 sequence (DNA): TGCGCCAGCAGCCAAGACCACGGGGCCGGGGGGTTGATCTATGGCTACACCTTC. This sequence encodes CASSQDHGAGGLIYGYTF.

This sequence joins TRBV6-5 and TRBJ2-5; a weak D match, TRBD2 (5 bases). Germline loops: CDR1 MNHEY, CDR2 SVGAGI. The ends were cut back, 5 bases at V and 5 bases at J, with 15 bases in the middle. This CDR3 region has 14 residues. The CDR3 here is CASSPTGMYETQYF. As DNA, the CDR3 is TGTGCCAGCAGTCCAACGGGGATGTACGAGACCCAGTACTTC.

This sequence joins TRBV3-1 (or the pseudogene TRBV3-2) and TRBJ1-3; D remains ambiguous. V gave up 1 base and J gave up 2 bases, with 9 bases separating them. Germline lookup yields CDR1 LGHDT and CDR2 YNNKEL (reference sequence). This CDR3 region has 15 residues. The CDR3: CASSQGWGTGNTIYF. CDR3 coding DNA: TGTGCCAGCAGCCAAGGATGGGGAACTGGAAACACCATATATTTT.

This chain links TRBV7-9 with TRBJ2-3; 8 bases are a match to TRBD1. The CDR3 extends over 14 amino acids. Per the germline V gene, CDR1 is SEHNR and CDR2 is FQNEAQ (reference sequence). V was pared by 1 base and J by 10 bases, with 7 bases of the junction left unmatched. CDR3: CASSLDRTGIAQYF. Here the CDR3 DNA reads TGTGCCAGCAGCTTAGACAGGACAGGGATTGCGCAGTATTTT. Complete variable domain (other parts from reference TRBV7-9 and TRBJ2-3): DTGVSQNPRHKITKRGQNVTFRCDPISEHNRLYWYRQTLGQGPEFLTYFQNEAQLEKSRLLSDRFSAERPKGSFSTLEIQRTEQGDSAMYLCASSLDRTGIAQYFGPGTRLTVL.

V and J are TRBV27 and TRBJ2-7, with TRBD1 as a possible D gene (6 bases). CDR3 size: 16 residues. The ends were cut back, 5 bases at V and 0 bases at J, with 17 bases in the middle. CDR1 and CDR2 (germline): MNHEY, SMNVEV (reference sequence). The DNA for the CDR3 is TGTGCCAGCAGTCCACACCACTTACAGGGCTCCTACGAGCAGTACTTC. Translation gives CASSPHHLQGSYEQYF.

This clone was picked up a small number of times. The chain employs TRBV2 and TRBJ2-2; D remains ambiguous. This CDR3 region has 14 residues. Trimming cost V 2 bases and J 1 base, with 5 bases left between them. In germline, CDR1 is SNHLY, CDR2 FYNNEI. The CDR3 reads CASSERRNTGELFF. CDR3 coding DNA: TGTGCCAGCAGTGAAAGACGGAACACCGGGGAGCTGTTTTTT.

This chain joins TRBV4-1 and TRBJ2-5; D is unresolved. CDR1 and CDR2 from the germline V gene are MGHRA and YSYEKL. V was clipped by 3 bases and J by 5 bases, with 10 bases between them. CDR3 length: 13 residues. CDR3 sequence reads: CASSQSPLETQYF. DNA for the CDR3: TGCGCCAGCAGCCAGAGTCCCCTCGAGACCCAGTACTTC.

In its sample, this clone was seen once. The chain is built from TRBV7-2 and TRBJ2-7, with a possible D match to TRBD2 (5 bases). The germline V gene encodes CDR1 SGHTA and CDR2 FQGNSA. The CDR3 is 13 amino acids. Trimming removed 5 bases from V and 6 bases from J, with 14 bases in between. The CDR3 is CASSGPGWGEQYF. Written as DNA, the CDR3 is TGTGCCAGCAGCGGCCCGGGGTGGGGCGAGCAGTACTTC.

This clone is large by share. The rearrangement links TRBV7-2 to TRBJ1-2; TRBD1 might be the D (6 bases). The CDR3 length is 16 residues. Germline V gives CDR1 SGHTA, CDR2 FQGNSA. Trimming stripped 1 base from V and 2 bases from J, with 14 bases between. CDR3 sequence reads: CASSLGGTGANYGYTF. The CDR3 region has the DNA TGTGCCAGCAGCTTAGGAGGGACGGGGGCAAACTATGGCTACACCTTC.

This clone was counted only a few times. This sequence joins TRBV19 and TRBJ1-4; 7 nucleotides line up with TRBD1. With 5 bases clipped from V and 0 bases from J, the junction kept 3 bases outside the gene matches. The CDR3 loop spans 15 amino acids. Germline V gene sequence: CDR1 LNHDA, CDR2 SQIVND (reference sequence). CDR3 residues: CASSAQGATNEKLFF. CDR3 DNA: TGTGCCAGTAGTGCCCAGGGGGCAACTAATGAAAAACTGTTTTTT.

This clone occurred a few times. Germline and junction disagree at one end, which may indicate a read error. The CDR3 loop reads CASSRQGSLTDTQYF. The CDR3 bases are TGTGCTAGCAGCCGACAGGGGAGTTTGACAGATACGCAGTATTTT. The chain has TRBV7-7 and TRBJ2-3; 8 bases match TRBD1. The germline V gene has CDR1 SSHAT and CDR2 FNYEAQ (reference sequence). The CDR3 totals 15 residues.

The CDR3 DNA reads TGTGCCAGCAGTTTAGGTGGGTTCGAGCAGTACTTC. This gives the protein CASSLGGFEQYF. The rearrangement uses TRBV12-3 or TRBV12-4 and TRBJ2-7; D is undetermined. Trimming left V 1 base short and J 6 bases short, with 7 bases between. This CDR3 comprises 12 residues.

V usage is TRBV6-5 and J usage is TRBJ1-2, with D possibly TRBD1 on 5 matching bases. Germline CDR1 and CDR2: MNHEY and SVGAGI. V was shortened by 2 bases and J by 4 bases, with 11 bases between the two germline ends. This CDR3 comprises 14 residues. CDR3 region: CASSYQQGGYGYTF. The DNA for the CDR3 is TGTGCCAGCAGTTACCAGCAGGGAGGCTATGGCTACACCTTC.

This clone was observed a handful of times. The rearrangement links TRBV30 to TRBJ2-6, with D possibly matching TRBD2 (5 bases). The germline V gene encodes CDR1 GTSNPN and CDR2 SVGIG (reference sequence). This CDR3 comprises 15 residues. Deletions cut 1 base from V and 0 bases from J, with 7 bases between. In nucleotides, the CDR3 is TGTGCCTGGAGTGGGGGAGTCTCTGGGGCCAACGTCCTGACTTTC. Amino acids: CAWSGGVSGANVLTF. Based on the CDR3 plus reference TRBV30 and TRBJ2-6, the full variable domain is SQTIHQWPATLVQPVGSPLSLECTVEGTSNPNLYWYRQAAGRGLQLLFYSVGIGQISSEVPQNLSASRPQDRQFILSSKKLLLSDSGFYLCAWSGGVSGANVLTFGAGSRLTVL.

The genes are TRBV19 and TRBJ2-7, with 8 bases lining up with TRBD1. Trimming at V came to 6 bases and at J to 0 bases, leaving 4 bases not matched to a gene. The V gene's germline CDR1 is LNHDA and CDR2 SQIVND (reference sequence). This CDR3 has 14 residues. The chain's CDR3 is CASSRDRNSYEQYF. The CDR3 bases are TGTGCCAGTAGCCGGGACAGGAACTCCTACGAGCAGTACTTC.

This clone appeared a single time. The chain links TRBV3-1 (or the pseudogene TRBV3-2) to TRBJ2-3; TRBD2 aligns across 9 bases. Per germline, CDR1 LGHDT and CDR2 YNNKEL (reference sequence). Trimming at V came to 5 bases and at J to 6 bases, leaving 12 bases not matched to a gene. The CDR3 runs 16 residues. As DNA, the CDR3 is TGTGCCAGCAGCGATGACGCTAGCGGGGATATGGATACGCAGTATTTT. This codes for CASSDDASGDMDTQYF.

V is TRBV5-4 and J is TRBJ1-2; TRBD1 is a possible D gene (6 bases). The CDR3 length is 18 residues. Germline V gene lookup returns CDR1 SGHNT and CDR2 YYREEE (reference sequence). Trimming cost V 0 bases and J 2 bases, with 20 bases left between them. CDR3 in amino acids: CASSLAWGPRAVNYGYTF. DNA for the CDR3: TGTGCCAGCAGCTTGGCCTGGGGGCCGCGCGCCGTAAACTATGGCTACACCTTC.

V usage is TRBV7-9 and J usage is TRBJ2-1, with D uncertain. V shed 3 bases and J shed 9 bases, with 6 bases lying between them. This CDR3 region has 11 residues. Germline CDR1 is SEHNR and CDR2 is FQNEAQ (reference sequence). The CDR3 bases are TGTGCCAGCAGCTTCTTGGGTGAGCAGTTCTTC. Translation gives CASSFLGEQFF.

This clone was seen once. The V and J genes are TRBV18 and TRBJ1-4; the D gene is possibly TRBD1 (6 bases). The V gene lost 10 bases and the J gene lost 7 bases, with 13 bases spanning the gap. The CDR3 length is 12 residues. CDR1 KGHSH and CDR2 LQKENI come from the germline V gene. The chain's CDR3 is CATGAAVEKLFF. As DNA, the CDR3 is TGTGCCACAGGGGCCGCGGTTGAAAAACTGTTTTTT.

This clone was seen a handful of times. The V call is TRBV7-9, the J call TRBJ2-3; TRBD2 might be the D (6 bases). Germline loops: CDR1 SEHNR, CDR2 FQNEAQ (reference sequence). V was cut by 1 base and J by 0 bases, with 11 bases left in between. This CDR3 comprises 16 residues. Here the CDR3 DNA reads TGTGCCAGCAGCTTAGTTAGCGGCGCTAGCACAGATACGCAGTATTTT. Encoded protein: CASSLVSGASTDTQYF. The full variable domain, completed using reference TRBV7-9 and TRBJ2-3, is DTGVSQNPRHKITKRGQNVTFRCDPISEHNRLYWYRQTLGQGPEFLTYFQNEAQLEKSRLLSDRFSAERPKGSFSTLEIQRTEQGDSAMYLCASSLVSGASTDTQYFGPGTRLTVL.

CDR3 bases: TGCGCCAGCAGCCCCGAGATCGGACTTCTCTATGGCTACACCTTC. Amino acids: CASSPEIGLLYGYTF. The chain joins TRBV4-1 to TRBJ1-2; D is unresolved. Per the germline V gene, CDR1 is MGHRA and CDR2 is YSYEKL. V was clipped by 4 bases and J by 4 bases, with 16 bases between them. The CDR3 is made up of 15 amino acids.

The chain combines TRBV3-1 (or the pseudogene TRBV3-2) with TRBJ2-6; weak D call: TRBD2 (5 bases). The CDR3 has 16 amino acids. CDR1 is LGHDT and CDR2 is YNNKEL in the germline V gene (reference sequence). V shed 4 bases and J shed 1 base, with 11 bases lying between them. The CDR3 DNA reads as TGTGCCAGCAGCCTTGCCACGGGATCTGGGGCCAACGTCCTGACTTTC. It is translated as CASSLATGSGANVLTF.

This chain links TRBV19 with TRBJ2-5; TRBD1 matches at 11 bases. This CDR3 contains 14 residues. V trimming: 5 bases; J trimming: 5 bases; junction bases outside the gene matches: 4. The germline gives CDR1 LNHDA, CDR2 SQIVND (reference sequence). The CDR3 loop is CASSFRDRGETQYF. In nucleotides, the CDR3 is TGTGCCAGTAGTTTCCGGGACAGGGGGGAGACCCAGTACTTC.